This record covers a single T cell receptor beta chain. Clones were read by immunoSEQ multiplex PCR, and TCRdb kept only the in-frame ones, dropping some. The sample lists about 29,000 clones, 75% to 90% seen once, with approximately 7% in the top ten. This sample is drawn from a study of T cell changes during pregnancy in multiple sclerosis. Germline-derived CDR1 and CDR2 are MDHEN and SYDVKM. With V trimmed by 6 bases and J by 3 bases, 4 bases remained unmatched. This CDR3 has 15 residues. This specimen consisted of CD8+ T cells from peripheral blood mononuclear cells, obtained after pregnancy. The chain uses TRBV28 and TRBJ2-1; 11 nucleotides agree with TRBD2. The TCR originated in a female donor with multiple sclerosis, enrolled in a pregnancy study. The CDR3 reads CASRVLAGGYNEQFF. The DNA of the CDR3 is TGTGCCAGCAGGGTCCTAGCGGGAGGCTACAATGAGCAGTTCTTC.